In its sample, the clone carrying this TCR beta chain was seen a few times. The data belong to a study of blood T cell repertoires in COVID-19. Study information: Collection of acute and convalescent COVID-19 samples took place in the United States, Italy and Spain. From T cells, B-cell-depleted T cells, or PBMCs came the material, which was cDNA or gDNA.

Under the authors' procedure: Reference gene primer amplification gave estimated nucleated cell counts. Only in-frame clones appear in the TCRdb table, and some are missing; sequencing was by immunoSEQ multiplex PCR. That table supplies the V and J calls and clone size; D and trimming were determined from the DNA. This sample has some 80,000 clones, with around 81% found just once. The CDR3 covers 16 residues. Germline V gene sequence: CDR1 LGHDT, CDR2 YNNKEL (reference sequence). Trimming removed 0 bases at V and 2 bases at J, with 12 bases between. The chain combines TRBV3-1 (or the pseudogene TRBV3-2) with TRBJ2-3, with D perhaps matching TRBD2 (5 bases). The specimen sequenced was peripheral blood. This TCR came from a human donor in a cohort sampled during active COVID-19. The CDR3 DNA is TGTGCCAGCAGCCAAGATCTCTCCGGGGTCACAGATACGCAGTATTTT. Its translation is CASSQDLSGVTDTQYF.